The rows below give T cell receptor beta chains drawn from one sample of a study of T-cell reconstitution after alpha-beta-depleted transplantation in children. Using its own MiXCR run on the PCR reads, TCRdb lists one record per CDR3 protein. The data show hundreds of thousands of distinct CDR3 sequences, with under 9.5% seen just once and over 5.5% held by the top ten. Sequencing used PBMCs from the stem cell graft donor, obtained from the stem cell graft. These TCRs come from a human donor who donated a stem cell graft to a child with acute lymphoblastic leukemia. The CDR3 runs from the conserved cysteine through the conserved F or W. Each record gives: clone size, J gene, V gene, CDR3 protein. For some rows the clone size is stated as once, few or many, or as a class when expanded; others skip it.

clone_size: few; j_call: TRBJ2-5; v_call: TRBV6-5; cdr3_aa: CASSSETGYQETQYF
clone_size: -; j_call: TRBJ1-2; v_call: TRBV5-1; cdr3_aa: CASSLLGSPSRGGYTF
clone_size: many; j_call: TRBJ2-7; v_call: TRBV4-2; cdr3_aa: CASSRDRASYEQYF
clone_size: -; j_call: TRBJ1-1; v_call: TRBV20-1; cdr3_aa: CSATGIGAPTEAFF
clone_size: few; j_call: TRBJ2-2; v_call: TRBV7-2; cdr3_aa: CASSLARTESGELFF
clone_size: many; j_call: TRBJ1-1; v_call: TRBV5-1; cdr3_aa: CASSLQGAEAFF
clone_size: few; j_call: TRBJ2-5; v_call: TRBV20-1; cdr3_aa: CSARDTGVQETQYF
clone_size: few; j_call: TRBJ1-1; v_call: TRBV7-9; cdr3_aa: CASSARVPEAFF
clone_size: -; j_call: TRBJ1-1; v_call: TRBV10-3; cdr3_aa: CAISSLPGQGSNTEAFF
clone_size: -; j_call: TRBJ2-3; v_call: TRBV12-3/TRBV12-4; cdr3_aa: CASSLRYPGTSGGATDTQYF